This is a list of T cell receptor beta chains from one sample in a study of blood T cell repertoires in COVID-19. The method was immunoSEQ multiplex PCR; TCRdb's version includes in-frame clones alone and lacks a portion of them. The sample has more than 65,000 clones, roughly 80% seen once. Sequences were obtained from peripheral blood. These receptors all come from a woman older than 75 with acute or convalescent COVID-19. CDR3s include the opening cysteine and the closing phenylalanine or tryptophan. Each record gives: clone size, D gene, V gene, J gene, CDR3 protein, CDR3 DNA. A D gene is named only where the DNA matches it firmly. Expanded clones get a size class; other rows say once, few or many, or leave the size out.

>.|.|TRBV9|TRBJ1-1
CASSVVEGSKAFF
TGTGCCAGCAGCGTAGTAGAGGGCAGTAAAGCTTTCTTT
>once|TRBD2|TRBV5-1|TRBJ2-7
CASSLALAGGPFEQYF
TGCGCCAGCAGCTTGGCCTTGGCGGGGGGGCCATTTGAGCAGTACTTC
>.|TRBD1|TRBV19|TRBJ1-3
CASEDRDSGNTIYF
TGTGCCAGTGAGGACAGGGACTCTGGAAACACCATATATTTT
>.|.|TRBV29-1|TRBJ1-3
CSVAIRGPGYFSGNTIYF
TGCAGCGTTGCGATCCGTGGGCCAGGCTATTTCTCTGGAAACACCATATATTTT
>.|TRBD2|TRBV3-1/TRBV3-2|TRBJ2-4
CASSQVGLAGDIQYF
TGTGCCAGCAGCCAAGTTGGGCTAGCGGGGGACATTCAGTACTTC
>.|TRBD1|TRBV11-2|TRBJ1-1
CASSLDRDTEAFF
TGTGCCAGCAGCCTTGACAGGGACACTGAAGCTTTCTTT
>.|.|TRBV9|TRBJ2-1
CASSVDFGGVSYNEQFF
TGTGCCAGCAGCGTAGACTTCGGCGGGGTATCGTACAATGAGCAGTTCTTC
>.|TRBD2|TRBV7-9|TRBJ2-3
CASSLGTSGGDSDTQYF
TGTGCCAGCAGCTTAGGGACTAGCGGGGGTGACTCAGATACGCAGTATTTT
>.|TRBD1|TRBV6-5|TRBJ1-1
CASRSGGSTEAFF
TGTGCCAGCAGATCAGGGGGTTCCACTGAAGCTTTCTTT
>.|.|TRBV7-9|TRBJ1-1
CASSLVQRNTEAFF
TGTGCCAGCAGCTTAGTACAGAGGAACACTGAAGCTTTCTTT
>.|.|TRBV7-3|TRBJ1-2
CASSMTQEGYGYTF
TGTGCCAGCAGCATGACTCAAGAGGGCTATGGCTACACCTTC
>.|.|TRBV19|TRBJ1-1
CASRGTLPGLDTEAFF
TGTGCCAGTAGAGGGACTCTGCCGGGCTTGGACACTGAAGCTTTCTTT
>.|TRBD1|TRBV19|TRBJ2-1
CASSLTGSRYNEQFF
TGTGCCAGTAGCTTGACAGGGTCGAGGTACAATGAGCAGTTCTTC
>.|.|TRBV7-9|TRBJ1-5
CASSLALGQGFNQPQHF
TGTGCCAGCAGCTTAGCACTCGGCCAGGGGTTCAATCAGCCCCAGCATTTT
>.|.|TRBV6-6|TRBJ1-5
CASCQSGARGNQPQHF
TGTGCCAGCTGCCAAAGTGGGGCGCGAGGCAATCAGCCCCAGCATTTT
>.|.|TRBV20-1|TRBJ2-1
CSGASYNEQFF
TGCAGTGGCGCGTCCTACAATGAGCAGTTCTTC
>.|.|TRBV10-1|TRBJ1-4
CASSRGEQGEKLFF
TGCGCCAGCAGTCGGGGGGAACAGGGTGAAAAACTGTTTTTT
>.|TRBD1|TRBV9|TRBJ1-4
CASSVGTGGHEKLFF
TGTGCCAGCAGCGTTGGGACAGGGGGCCATGAAAAACTGTTTTTT
>.|TRBD1|TRBV14|TRBJ1-2
CASSSTGNYGYTF
TGTGCCAGCAGCTCGACAGGGAACTATGGCTACACCTTC
>.|TRBD1|TRBV29-1|TRBJ1-1
CSGQQGPGTEAFF
TGCAGCGGACAACAGGGGCCCGGCACTGAAGCTTTCTTT
>.|TRBD1|TRBV3-1/TRBV3-2|TRBJ2-1
CASGSTGAAFF
TGTGCCAGCGGGAGTACAGGGGCCGCGTTCTTC
>.|.|TRBV5-1|TRBJ2-7
CASSLWAGYSYEQYF
TGCGCCAGCAGCTTATGGGCAGGGTACTCCTACGAGCAGTACTTC
>once|TRBD2|TRBV5-1|TRBJ2-1
CASSRTSGGARDEQFF
TGCGCCAGCAGCAGGACTAGCGGGGGGGCTAGGGATGAGCAGTTCTTC
>.|TRBD1|TRBV3-1/TRBV3-2|TRBJ1-6
CASSQGDRDSPLHF
TGTGCCAGCAGCCAAGGAGACAGGGATTCACCCCTCCACTTT
>.|.|TRBV21-1|TRBJ1-1
CASSLEGQEDTEAFF
TGTGCCAGCAGCCTCGAGGGACAGGAGGACACTGAAGCTTTCTTT
>.|.|TRBV15|TRBJ2-5
CATSRDRWGGGQETQYF
TGTGCCACCAGCAGAGATAGGTGGGGGGGCGGACAAGAGACCCAGTACTTC
>.|.|TRBV6-5|TRBJ1-2
CASSYSYTNYGYTF
TGTGCCAGCAGTTACTCGTACACCAACTATGGCTACACCTTC
>.|.|TRBV5-1|TRBJ1-2
CASSWEGGRKNGYTF
TGCGCCAGCAGCTGGGAGGGCGGCAGGAAAAATGGCTACACCTTC
>few|.|TRBV7-9|TRBJ1-2
CASSLTEDYGYTF
TGTGCCAGCAGCTTAACGGAGGACTATGGCTACACCTTC
>.|.|TRBV6-5|TRBJ1-1
CASRPITGNTEAFF
TGTGCCAGCAGGCCTATCACAGGGAACACTGAAGCTTTCTTT
>.|TRBD2|TRBV25-1|TRBJ2-5
CASGRDGGRETQYF
TGTGCCAGCGGGAGGGACGGGGGAAGAGAGACCCAGTACTTC
>.|.|TRBV5-1|TRBJ2-4
CADNTSTGFGGAKNIQYF
TGCGCCGACAATACTTCGACTGGGTTTGGAGGAGCCAAAAACATTCAGTACTTC
>.|.|TRBV3-1/TRBV3-2|TRBJ2-2
CASSQGRILTGELFF
TGTGCCAGCAGCCAAGGCAGGATACTCACCGGGGAGCTGTTTTTT
>once|.|TRBV3-1/TRBV3-2|TRBJ1-1
CASRFRGALTEAFF
TGTGCCAGCAGATTTCGGGGGGCGCTCACTGAAGCTTTCTTT
>once|TRBD1|TRBV2|TRBJ1-5
CASTETGTGGQPQHF
TGTGCCAGCACTGAGACCGGGACAGGGGGACAGCCCCAGCATTTT
>.|TRBD1|TRBV7-9|TRBJ2-7
CASSPGTGVYEQYF
TGTGCCAGCAGCCCCGGGACAGGGGTTTACGAGCAGTACTTC
>.|.|TRBV4-1|TRBJ1-2
CASSPRASLGKYGYTF
TGCGCCAGCAGCCCGCGGGCTTCCCTCGGGAAATATGGCTACACCTTC
>.|.|TRBV5-5|TRBJ2-7
CASTLRFRVGEQYF
TGTGCCAGCACCCTGCGGTTCCGGGTGGGCGAGCAGTACTTC
>.|TRBD2|TRBV3-1/TRBV3-2|TRBJ2-4
CASSQDTGLAGDSKNIQYF
TGTGCCAGCAGCCAAGATACGGGACTAGCGGGGGATTCCAAAAACATTCAGTACTTC
>.|TRBD1|TRBV3-1/TRBV3-2|TRBJ1-2
CASSQDGTGRGGYTF
TGTGCCAGCAGCCAAGACGGGACAGGGCGCGGCGGCTATACCTTC
>few|.|TRBV6-1|TRBJ1-6
CASSAAPEESPLHF
TGTGCCAGCAGTGCAGCACCTGAGGAATCACCCCTCCACTTT
>.|TRBD2|TRBV5-1|TRBJ2-1
CASSWGGDEQFF
TGCGCCAGCAGCTGGGGGGGAGATGAGCAGTTCTTC
>.|TRBD1|TRBV2|TRBJ1-1
CASRVQQGLATEAFF
TGTGCCAGCAGGGTACAACAGGGGCTAGCGACTGAAGCTTTCTTT
>.|TRBD1|TRBV2|TRBJ1-4
CAGHRDRDEKLFF
TGTGCCGGCCACCGGGACAGGGATGAAAAACTGTTTTTT
>.|.|TRBV12-3/TRBV12-4|TRBJ2-3
CASSQSSADTQYF
TGTGCCAGCAGTCAAAGCTCTGCAGATACGCAGTATTTT
>.|.|TRBV24-1|TRBJ1-1
CATSGTEQNTEAFF
TGTGCCACCAGTGGGACAGAACAGAACACTGAAGCTTTCTTT
>.|.|TRBV5-8|TRBJ2-3
CASSSGVAADTQYF
TGTGCCAGCAGCTCCGGGGTAGCTGCAGATACGCAGTATTTT
>once|.|TRBV5-1|TRBJ2-3
CASSWDRGGAVPPDTQYF
TGCGCCAGCAGCTGGGATAGGGGGGGCGCGGTCCCCCCAGATACGCAGTATTTT
>.|.|TRBV6-5|TRBJ2-3
CASSPWAGTDTQYF
TGTGCCAGCAGTCCCTGGGCAGGGACAGATACGCAGTATTTT
>.|TRBD2|TRBV5-6|TRBJ2-3
CASSSRSGADTQYF
TGTGCCAGCAGTTCTCGTAGCGGGGCGGATACGCAGTATTTT
>once|TRBD1|TRBV7-2|TRBJ2-4
CASSSRQGNIQYF
TGTGCCAGCAGCTCACGACAGGGGAACATTCAGTACTTC
>.|.|TRBV2|TRBJ1-1
CASSRGGSNTEAFF
TGTGCCAGCAGTAGAGGCGGGTCGAACACTGAAGCTTTCTTT